The source of this T cell receptor (beta chain) is a study of T cell responses to AZD1222 COVID-19 vaccine. Study-level background: Pooling of second doses given at about 4 or about 12 weeks was done. General study points: A rise in Spike-specific TCR breadth and depth followed two AZD1222 doses. There were mostly white British donors and more females than males, and clonal diversity was possibly underestimated.

Repertoires were generated with immunoSEQ multiplex PCR, while TCRdb's copy carries only in-frame clones and drops some. The sample holds 100,000 to 150,000 clones, around nine tenths seen once. The CDR3 runs 13 residues. The ends were cut back, 5 bases at V and 0 bases at J, with 7 bases in the middle. About this clone itself: Its matching antigen is unknown.

The receptor comes from an adult in good health. The input for sequencing was peripheral blood, taken on day 0 of AZD1222 vaccination. The chain uses TRBV12-3 or TRBV12-4 and TRBJ1-1, with D unresolved. CDR3 nucleotides: TGTGCCAGCAGTCTGGATCTGAACACTGAAGCTTTCTTT. Its translation: CASSLDLNTEAFF.